This TCR beta chain is drawn from a study of blood T cell repertoires in COVID-19. In the study overall: The United States, Italy and Spain supplied acute and convalescent COVID-19 samples. T cells, B-cell-depleted T cells, or PBMCs supplied cDNA or gDNA.

Original data processing: How many nucleated cells were present was estimated from reference gene primer amplification. Sequencing was performed with immunoSEQ multiplex PCR; in TCRdb, only in-frame clones are kept and a portion is missing. V, J and clone size are taken as reported in that table, and D and trimming were inferred from the DNA itself. The sample has 350,000 to 400,000 clones; more than 75% are singletons. V lost 3 bases to trimming and J lost 4 bases, with 9 bases between them. This CDR3 has 14 amino acids. Per the germline V gene, CDR1 is LGHNA and CDR2 is YNFKEQ. Cohorts were based on clinical histories the participants reported.

The source of this sequence is a woman younger than 45 with acute COVID-19. Material for sequencing was PBMCs or T cells enriched from blood (not recorded which). This chain joins TRBV4-2 and TRBJ1-4, with D possibly being TRBD1 (5 bases). This CDR3 is CASSQGGFNEKLFF. As DNA, the CDR3 is TGTGCCAGCAGCCAGGGGGGATTTAATGAAAAACTGTTTTTT.